This T cell receptor beta chain is drawn from a study of blood T cell repertoires in COVID-19. Overall study context: Samples of COVID-19 (acute and convalescent) were obtained from the United States, Italy and Spain. PBMCs, B-cell-depleted T cells, or T cells were the source of the cDNA or gDNA that made up the material.

Methods used by the authors: Nucleated cell counts were estimated from reference gene primer amplification. Using immunoSEQ multiplex PCR, the repertoire was profiled, and TCRdb retains in-frame clones only, with some absent. That table furnishes V, J and clone size, whereas the DNA furnished D and trimming. This table has around 210,000 clones, around three quarters appearing once. Sequenced: peripheral blood. This receptor was obtained from a woman aged 65 to 85 with acute or convalescent COVID-19.

The CDR3 loop is CASSLAGGIGELFF. CDR3 sequence (DNA): TGTGCCAGCAGCCTAGCGGGAGGAATCGGGGAGCTGTTTTTT. This sequence joins TRBV6-4 and TRBJ2-2; 11 bases line up with TRBD2. Germline trimming cut 6 bases from V and 7 bases from J; bases unmatched to any gene: 4. The germline V gene has CDR1 MRHNA and CDR2 SNTAGT. The CDR3 is made up of 14 amino acids.